This is a list of T cell receptor beta chains from one sample in a study of blood T cell repertoires in COVID-19. Measured with immunoSEQ multiplex PCR; TCRdb has only the in-frame clones, and not every one. The table shows about 49,000 clones, with approximately 87% occurring only once. Sequencing was performed on peripheral blood. All receptors come from a human donor in a cohort sampled during active COVID-19. Both conserved end residues are part of each CDR3. Each record gives: J gene, clone size, V gene, D gene, CDR3 DNA, CDR3 protein. D genes are given only for firm matches. Only part of the rows carry a size: once, few, many, or a class if the clone is expanded.

j_call: TRBJ2-7
clone_size: -
v_call: TRBV3-1/TRBV3-2
d_call: -
cdr3_nt: TGTGCCAGCAGCCAAGTCATCTCCTACGAGCAGTACTTC
cdr3_aa: CASSQVISYEQYF

j_call: TRBJ2-7
clone_size: -
v_call: TRBV7-3
d_call: TRBD1
cdr3_nt: TGTGCCAGCAGGCCACCGGGACAGGAGGTCTACGAGCAGTACTTC
cdr3_aa: CASRPPGQEVYEQYF

j_call: TRBJ2-3
clone_size: -
v_call: TRBV11-1
d_call: -
cdr3_nt: TGTGCCAGCAGCTCGGACACTAGCACAGATACGCAGTATTTT
cdr3_aa: CASSSDTSTDTQYF

j_call: TRBJ2-2
clone_size: -
v_call: TRBV3-1/TRBV3-2
d_call: TRBD2
cdr3_nt: TGTGCCAGCAGCCGGAATCTAGCGGGGGGGCCGGACACCGGGGAGCTGTTTTTT
cdr3_aa: CASSRNLAGGPDTGELFF

j_call: TRBJ2-1
clone_size: -
v_call: TRBV4-2
d_call: TRBD2
cdr3_nt: TGTGCCAGCAGCCAGGAAACTAGCGGGGGACTCGGTGAGCAGTTCTTC
cdr3_aa: CASSQETSGGLGEQFF

j_call: TRBJ1-2
clone_size: -
v_call: TRBV14
d_call: -
cdr3_nt: TGTGCCAGCAGCCCGCAGGGGTTAAACTATGGCTACACCTTC
cdr3_aa: CASSPQGLNYGYTF

j_call: TRBJ1-1
clone_size: -
v_call: TRBV11-2
d_call: TRBD1
cdr3_nt: TGTGCCAGCGGCCAGACAGGGGAAGCTTTCTTT
cdr3_aa: CASGQTGEAFF

j_call: TRBJ2-5
clone_size: once
v_call: TRBV11-3
d_call: -
cdr3_nt: TGTGCCAGCAGCTTAGATAGCAGGGGCGGAGAGACCCAGTACTTC
cdr3_aa: CASSLDSRGGETQYF

j_call: TRBJ2-7
clone_size: -
v_call: TRBV2
d_call: -
cdr3_nt: TGTGCCAGCAGTGAGTACAGGGCCCACGAGCAGTACTTC
cdr3_aa: CASSEYRAHEQYF

j_call: TRBJ1-5
clone_size: -
v_call: TRBV5-5
d_call: -
cdr3_nt: TGTGCCAGCAGCTCCCTAGGGGGGGGCCAGCCCCAGCATTTT
cdr3_aa: CASSSLGGGQPQHF

j_call: TRBJ2-3
clone_size: -
v_call: TRBV11-2
d_call: TRBD2
cdr3_nt: TGTGCCAGCAGCCACTGGACTAGCGGGGGGGCATCAGATACGCAGTATTTT
cdr3_aa: CASSHWTSGGASDTQYF

j_call: TRBJ1-1
clone_size: few
v_call: TRBV19
d_call: TRBD1
cdr3_nt: TGTGCCAGTAGTATGACAGGGATCACTGAAGCTTTCTTT
cdr3_aa: CASSMTGITEAFF

j_call: TRBJ1-5
clone_size: -
v_call: TRBV7-9
d_call: -
cdr3_nt: TGTGCCAGCGGCTCCCATAGCAATCAGCCCCAGCATTTT
cdr3_aa: CASGSHSNQPQHF

j_call: TRBJ2-7
clone_size: few
v_call: TRBV3-1/TRBV3-2
d_call: -
cdr3_nt: TGTGCCAGCAGCCACCTAGGGGCAGGGTCCGGCTACGAGCAGTACTTC
cdr3_aa: CASSHLGAGSGYEQYF

j_call: TRBJ1-5
clone_size: few
v_call: TRBV5-6
d_call: -
cdr3_nt: TGTGCCAGCAGCGCCCCAGGGGCAAATCAGCCCCAGCATTTT
cdr3_aa: CASSAPGANQPQHF

j_call: TRBJ1-2
clone_size: -
v_call: TRBV3-1/TRBV3-2
d_call: -
cdr3_nt: TGTGCCAGCAGCCCCCGAACCGGTTCCCCTTACTATGGCTACACCTTC
cdr3_aa: CASSPRTGSPYYGYTF

j_call: TRBJ1-1
clone_size: -
v_call: TRBV28
d_call: -
cdr3_nt: TGTGCCAGCAGTCCGTCATCGGGGAAGGTTCACACTGAAGCTTTCTTT
cdr3_aa: CASSPSSGKVHTEAFF

j_call: TRBJ1-5
clone_size: -
v_call: TRBV9
d_call: TRBD1
cdr3_nt: TGTGCCAGCAGTCTCGGACAGGGCGGGAATCAGCCCCAGCATTTT
cdr3_aa: CASSLGQGGNQPQHF

j_call: TRBJ2-7
clone_size: -
v_call: TRBV6-8
d_call: TRBD2
cdr3_nt: TGTGCCAGCAGTTATGGTACCGGGACTACAGGTACCCGGGGCTCCTACGAGCAGTACTTC
cdr3_aa: CASSYGTGTTGTRGSYEQYF

j_call: TRBJ1-6
clone_size: -
v_call: TRBV27
d_call: -
cdr3_nt: TGTGCCAGCAGTTGGGAGTCTGGCTCCTATAATTCACCCCTCCACTTT
cdr3_aa: CASSWESGSYNSPLHF

j_call: TRBJ2-7
clone_size: once
v_call: TRBV5-1
d_call: TRBD1
cdr3_nt: TGCGCCAGCAGCTTGGGTGGGACAGTAAAGCCCTACGAGCAGTACTTC
cdr3_aa: CASSLGGTVKPYEQYF

j_call: TRBJ2-7
clone_size: -
v_call: TRBV7-6
d_call: TRBD1
cdr3_nt: TGTGCCAGCAGCCCGGGGACAGCCTACTACGAGCAGTACTTC
cdr3_aa: CASSPGTAYYEQYF

j_call: TRBJ1-6
clone_size: -
v_call: TRBV7-9
d_call: TRBD1
cdr3_nt: TGTGCCAGCAGGAAAGGACAGGGGGAGACCTTTTCACCCCTCCACTTT
cdr3_aa: CASRKGQGETFSPLHF

j_call: TRBJ1-1
clone_size: -
v_call: TRBV10-3
d_call: -
cdr3_nt: TGTGCCATCGCCGAGGGGGGGGCGGACACTGAAGCTTTCTTT
cdr3_aa: CAIAEGGADTEAFF

j_call: TRBJ1-1
clone_size: -
v_call: TRBV10-2
d_call: -
cdr3_nt: TGCGCCAGCAGTCCGTTCCTGAACACTGAAGCTTTCTTT
cdr3_aa: CASSPFLNTEAFF

j_call: TRBJ1-1
clone_size: -
v_call: TRBV5-1
d_call: -
cdr3_nt: TGCGCCAGCAGCTTGGGCAGGGCTGAAGCTTTCTTT
cdr3_aa: CASSLGRAEAFF

j_call: TRBJ1-4
clone_size: -
v_call: TRBV30
d_call: -
cdr3_nt: TGTGCCTGGAGTGAGCGGGGCGAAAAACTGTTTTTT
cdr3_aa: CAWSERGEKLFF

j_call: TRBJ1-3
clone_size: -
v_call: TRBV19
d_call: -
cdr3_nt: TGTGCCAGTAGTGGAGGATACACCTCTGGAAACACCATATATTTT
cdr3_aa: CASSGGYTSGNTIYF

j_call: TRBJ1-1
clone_size: -
v_call: TRBV7-9
d_call: -
cdr3_nt: TGTGCCAGCAGCTTAGGCGGGTATGTTCTCGGGAACACTGAAGCTTTCTTT
cdr3_aa: CASSLGGYVLGNTEAFF

j_call: TRBJ1-2
clone_size: -
v_call: TRBV4-3
d_call: TRBD1
cdr3_nt: TGCGCCAGCAGCCTTCGGACAGGGGGCGTCTATGGCTACACCTTC
cdr3_aa: CASSLRTGGVYGYTF

j_call: TRBJ2-1
clone_size: -
v_call: TRBV5-5
d_call: -
cdr3_nt: TGTGCCAGCAGCCCTGGACAGTTCTACAATGAGCAGTTCTTC
cdr3_aa: CASSPGQFYNEQFF

j_call: TRBJ2-5
clone_size: few
v_call: TRBV6-6
d_call: -
cdr3_nt: TGTGCCAGCAACAGTTATGAGGAGACCCAGTACTTC
cdr3_aa: CASNSYEETQYF

j_call: TRBJ1-5
clone_size: once
v_call: TRBV12-3/TRBV12-4
d_call: TRBD1
cdr3_nt: TGTGCCAGCGGACAGGGGCAGCACCAGCCCCAGCATTTT
cdr3_aa: CASGQGQHQPQHF

j_call: TRBJ1-1
clone_size: -
v_call: TRBV18
d_call: -
cdr3_nt: TGTGCCAGCTCACCTCAGGGGAGGGGGACTGAAGCTTTCTTT
cdr3_aa: CASSPQGRGTEAFF

j_call: TRBJ2-7
clone_size: -
v_call: TRBV5-5
d_call: -
cdr3_nt: TGTGCCAGCAGCTTGGTGGGCAGCTCCTACGAGCAGTACTTC
cdr3_aa: CASSLVGSSYEQYF

j_call: TRBJ1-6
clone_size: few
v_call: TRBV6-5
d_call: -
cdr3_nt: TGTGCCAGCAGTTCAATACAGAGTTCACCCCTCCACTTT
cdr3_aa: CASSSIQSSPLHF

j_call: TRBJ2-1
clone_size: -
v_call: TRBV9
d_call: TRBD2
cdr3_nt: TGTGCCAGCAGCGTTAACGGACTAGCGGGGGGCCCGAGCTCCTACAATGAGCAGTTCTTC
cdr3_aa: CASSVNGLAGGPSSYNEQFF

j_call: TRBJ2-7
clone_size: -
v_call: TRBV7-2
d_call: TRBD2
cdr3_nt: TGTGCCAGCAGCTTCCGACTAGCGGGGGTTAACGAGCAGTACTTC
cdr3_aa: CASSFRLAGVNEQYF

j_call: TRBJ1-5
clone_size: -
v_call: TRBV4-1
d_call: -
cdr3_nt: TGCGCCAGCAGCCGAGACAATAGCAATCAGCCCCAGCATTTT
cdr3_aa: CASSRDNSNQPQHF

j_call: TRBJ1-1
clone_size: -
v_call: TRBV9
d_call: -
cdr3_nt: TGTGCCAGCAGCGTAGACTGGACTTCTTCTGAAGCTTTCTTT
cdr3_aa: CASSVDWTSSEAFF

j_call: TRBJ1-6
clone_size: -
v_call: TRBV6-2/TRBV6-3
d_call: -
cdr3_nt: TGTGCCAGCAGTCGGACAGCAAGCGTTTCACCCCTCCACTTT
cdr3_aa: CASSRTASVSPLHF

j_call: TRBJ1-2
clone_size: -
v_call: TRBV7-2
d_call: -
cdr3_nt: TGTGCCAGCAGCTCACCGAACAGGGTAAATTATGGCTACACCTTC
cdr3_aa: CASSSPNRVNYGYTF

j_call: TRBJ1-4
clone_size: -
v_call: TRBV9
d_call: TRBD1
cdr3_nt: TGTGCCAGCAGCCCAAAGACAGGGGAGGAAAAACTGTTTTTT
cdr3_aa: CASSPKTGEEKLFF

j_call: TRBJ1-1
clone_size: once
v_call: TRBV5-1
d_call: -
cdr3_nt: TGCGCCAGCAACCCTACGGGGGACACTGAAGCTTTCTTT
cdr3_aa: CASNPTGDTEAFF

j_call: TRBJ2-1
clone_size: once
v_call: TRBV30
d_call: TRBD2
cdr3_nt: TGTGCCTGGAGTGGGACTAGCGGATACAATGAGCAGTTCTTC
cdr3_aa: CAWSGTSGYNEQFF

j_call: TRBJ1-1
clone_size: -
v_call: TRBV12-5
d_call: -
cdr3_nt: TGTGCTAGTGGTTTGGCTATGACGGGGGGACGGTATGAAGCTTTCTTT
cdr3_aa: CASGLAMTGGRYEAFF

j_call: TRBJ1-1
clone_size: -
v_call: TRBV7-2
d_call: -
cdr3_nt: TGTGCCAGCAGCCCCCTACAGCGGCAAACTGAAGCTTTCTTT
cdr3_aa: CASSPLQRQTEAFF

j_call: TRBJ1-4
clone_size: -
v_call: TRBV12-3/TRBV12-4
d_call: -
cdr3_nt: TGTGCCAGCAGTTTAGGACAGCGTGAAAAACTGTTTTTT
cdr3_aa: CASSLGQREKLFF

j_call: TRBJ1-4
clone_size: -
v_call: TRBV30
d_call: -
cdr3_nt: TGTGCCTGGAGTGAACAGGGAAGTAATGAAAAACTGTTTTTT
cdr3_aa: CAWSEQGSNEKLFF

j_call: TRBJ1-1
clone_size: -
v_call: TRBV15
d_call: TRBD1
cdr3_nt: TGTGCCACCAGCAGAGGACCGGGACAGGGGGCGTATAACACTGAAGCTTTCTTT
cdr3_aa: CATSRGPGQGAYNTEAFF

j_call: TRBJ1-2
clone_size: few
v_call: TRBV7-8
d_call: -
cdr3_nt: TGTGCCAGCAGCTTAGGGGCCGGGGTGCCCGGCTACACCTTC
cdr3_aa: CASSLGAGVPGYTF

j_call: TRBJ1-2
clone_size: -
v_call: TRBV18
d_call: -
cdr3_nt: TGTGCCAGCTCACCGCAGGGATGGGATGGCTACACCTTC
cdr3_aa: CASSPQGWDGYTF

j_call: TRBJ1-2
clone_size: -
v_call: TRBV5-1
d_call: -
cdr3_nt: TGCGCCAGCAGCAGGGACGACAGGCTCGCCGACTATGGCTACACCTTC
cdr3_aa: CASSRDDRLADYGYTF

j_call: TRBJ1-1
clone_size: -
v_call: TRBV6-5
d_call: TRBD1
cdr3_nt: TGTGCCAGCAGTTCCAGGGGGCTAGGGAACACTGAAGCTTTCTTT
cdr3_aa: CASSSRGLGNTEAFF

j_call: TRBJ2-1
clone_size: -
v_call: TRBV7-8
d_call: TRBD2
cdr3_nt: TGTGCCAGCAGCGCCGTAGCGGGGGGCCATGAGCAGTTCTTC
cdr3_aa: CASSAVAGGHEQFF